A single sample gave rise to the 21 T cell receptor beta chains below, sequenced in a study of PD-L1 blockade in urothelial cancer. Time point noted: pretreatment peripheral blood. Libraries were prepared by immunoSEQ multiplex PCR; TCRdb keeps only in-frame clonotypes and omits some of them. Here the sample spans roughly 130,000 clones, approximately 88% being singletons. Sample: PBMCs, taken around atezolizumab (anti-PD-L1) treatment. The receptors come from a man between 45 and 60 years old with urothelial cancer.

V gene TRBV5-4 combines with J gene TRBJ1-2, with 8 bases fitting TRBD1. Germline CDR1 reads SGHNT; CDR2 reads YYREEE (reference sequence). The CDR3 has 15 amino acids. J lost 5 bases, V lost 4 bases, and 10 bases had no gene match. The CDR3 here is CASSQGQVPGYGYTF. CDR3 sequence (DNA): TGTGCCAGCAGCCAGGGACAGGTTCCTGGGTATGGCTACACCTTC. The full variable domain, its missing parts supplied by reference TRBV5-4 and TRBJ1-2, is ETGVTQSPTHLIKTRGQQVTLRCSSQSGHNTVSWYQQALGQGPQFIFQYYREEENGRGNFPPRFSGLQFPNYSSELNVNALELDDSALYLCASSQGQVPGYGYTFGSGTRLTVV.

The genes are TRBV28 and TRBJ2-1; the match to TRBD2 covers 8 bases. The germline CDR1 and CDR2 sequences are MDHEN and SYDVKM. J was trimmed by 2 bases and V by 2 bases; bases with no gene match: 11. The CDR3 sequence is 18 residues long. The CDR3 region is CASSLPRHIAGPYNEQFF. The CDR3 DNA is TGTGCCAGCAGTTTACCACGCCACATAGCGGGACCCTACAATGAGCAGTTCTTC.

The J gene is TRBJ1-4, the V gene TRBV5-6; 7 bases are a match to TRBD1. Looked up from germline, CDR1 is SGHDT and CDR2 is YYEEEE. The trim removed 3 bases at V and 8 bases at J, leaving 7 bases unmatched. The CDR3 spans 14 residues. The CDR3 DNA is TGTGCCAGCAGCTATACAGGGGTTGGAGAAAAACTGTTTTTT. This sequence encodes CASSYTGVGEKLFF.

The chain uses TRBV19 and TRBJ2-1; possibly TRBD1 for D (5 bases). This CDR3 is 11 amino acids long. Germline CDR1 LNHDA, CDR2 SQIVND (reference sequence). V gave up 5 bases and J gave up 8 bases, with 7 bases separating them. The chain's CDR3 is CASSVRDEQFF. Here the CDR3 DNA reads TGTGCCAGTAGTGTCAGGGATGAGCAGTTCTTC.

The CDR3 DNA follows: TGTGCCAGCAGAAGACCGGGACAGGGACAAGAGACCCAGTACTTC. It codes for CASRRPGQGQETQYF. The gene calls are TRBV6-6 and TRBJ2-5; TRBD1 matches 9 bases. V dropped 6 bases and J dropped 2; count of bases not matched to a gene: 7. The germline V gene encodes CDR1 MNHNY and CDR2 SVGAGI (reference sequence). The CDR3 covers 15 residues.

V gene TRBV5-1 combines with J gene TRBJ1-1, with a tentative D call TRBD1 (5 bases). This CDR3 comprises 14 residues. V was trimmed by 5 bases and J by 4 bases, leaving 15 bases between them. CDR1 and CDR2 (germline): SGHRS, YFSETQ. The CDR3 DNA reads as TGCGCCAGCAGGAGGGGCGGGAGTAGCACTGAAGCTTTCTTT. Its translation: CASRRGGSSTEAFF.

Here the CDR3 DNA reads TGTGCTAGTGTCCCGGACAGGAACGAGCGATATGGCTACACCTTC. It encodes CASVPDRNERYGYTF. The chain uses TRBV12-5 and TRBJ1-2, with 7 bases that match TRBD1. This CDR3 spans 15 amino acids. V shed 7 bases, J shed 5 bases, and the junction held 13 bases outside the gene matches. Germline V gives CDR1 LGHNT, CDR2 FRNRAP.

The chain links TRBV7-2 to TRBJ2-1, with 9 bases lining up with TRBD2. Germline values: CDR1 SGHTA, CDR2 FQGNSA. This CDR3 region has 16 residues. The junction had 7 bases not matched to a gene; V was cut back by 1 base and J by 6 bases. Written as DNA, the CDR3 is TGTGCCAGCAGCTTAGTGGGCCTAGCGGGAAGCAATGAGCAGTTCTTC. Translated: CASSLVGLAGSNEQFF.

V usage is TRBV23-1 and J usage is TRBJ2-7; TRBD1 might be the D (5 bases). TRBV23-1 is reported as an ORF; its role is uncertain. V lost 3 bases and J 5 bases, leaving 11 bases between the germline ends. The CDR3 is 13 residues long. CDR3 residues: CASSHGLRDEQYF. The DNA for the CDR3 is TGCGCCAGCAGTCATGGTCTCAGGGACGAGCAGTACTTC.

The gene calls are TRBV6-6 and TRBJ1-4; 7 bases match TRBD1. V lost 7 bases, J lost 6 bases, and 11 bases stayed unmatched. The length of the CDR3 is 15 residues. The germline V gene encodes CDR1 MNHNY and CDR2 SVGAGI (reference sequence). The CDR3 DNA is TGTGCCAGCAATTCTAGGGGGCGTTTGGATGAAAAACTGTTTTTT. Its protein is CASNSRGRLDEKLFF.

The chain couples TRBV2 to TRBJ2-5; possibly TRBD1 for D (5 bases). In germline, CDR1 is SNHLY, CDR2 FYNNEI. V was clipped by 5 bases and J by 1 base, with 8 bases between them. CDR3 length: 13 amino acids. CDR3 amino acids: CASSRQPQETQYF. The CDR3 bases are TGTGCCAGCAGTAGACAGCCCCAAGAGACCCAGTACTTC.

This clone was seen just once. The chain couples TRBV7-9 to TRBJ2-1, with D uncertain. Trimming removed 3 bases at V and 4 bases at J, with 10 bases between. Germline V lookup: CDR1 SEHNR, CDR2 FQNEAQ (reference sequence). CDR3 size: 14 residues. The CDR3 region is CASSFKESYNEQFF. The CDR3 DNA sequence: TGTGCCAGCAGCTTTAAGGAGTCTTACAATGAGCAGTTCTTC.

The chain couples TRBV6-5 to TRBJ1-1; possible D gene TRBD1, 6 bases. CDR1 MNHEY and CDR2 SVGAGI come from the germline V gene. Trimming took 2 bases from V and 0 from J, leaving 13 bases between them. The CDR3 covers 16 residues. CDR3 amino acids: CASSYGGRRMNTEAFF. CDR3 DNA sequence: TGTGCCAGCAGTTACGGGGGCAGAAGGATGAACACTGAAGCTTTCTTT.

DNA for the CDR3: TGTGCCATCAGCGGCGGGGGGGCAGGGGGGTTTGAAGCTTTCTTT. Translated, it gives CAISGGGAGGFEAFF. The chain links TRBV10-3 to TRBJ1-1; TRBD1 matches 7 bases. The CDR3 consists of 15 residues. V was clipped by 6 bases and J by 7 bases; unmatched bases: 14. The germline V gene has CDR1 ENHRY and CDR2 SYGVKD.

This sequence joins TRBV4-1 and TRBJ2-7, with 8 bases that match TRBD2. Germline assignment: CDR1 MGHRA and CDR2 YSYEKL. The V gene end was trimmed by 4 bases and the J gene end by 2 bases; junction bases not matched to a gene: 10. The length of the CDR3 is 16 residues. The CDR3 reads CASSPTHSGTAYEQYF. The CDR3 DNA follows: TGCGCCAGCAGCCCTACCCATAGCGGGACCGCCTACGAGCAGTACTTC.

The chain combines TRBV19 with TRBJ2-3; D ambiguous. V was trimmed by 3 bases and J by 4 bases, leaving 11 bases between them. Germline V gene data show CDR1 as LNHDA and CDR2 as SQIVND (reference sequence). This CDR3 comprises 14 residues. In DNA form, the CDR3 reads TGTGCCAGTAGTATTTGGGTGGAGTCAGATACGCAGTATTTT. Amino acid sequence: CASSIWVESDTQYF.

This clone was observed a handful of times. Other DNA sequences in this specimen translate into the identical CDR3. The J gene is TRBJ2-3, the V gene TRBV27; 7 positions agree with TRBD1. The V gene end was trimmed by 0 bases and the J gene end by 0 bases; junction bases not matched to a gene: 0. The CDR3 consists of 15 residues. Germline V gene sequence: CDR1 MNHEY, CDR2 SMNVEV (reference sequence). This CDR3 is CASSLSTGSTDTQYF. As DNA, the CDR3 is TGTGCCAGCAGTTTATCGACAGGGAGCACAGATACGCAGTATTTT.

The CDR3 region has the DNA TGTGCCAGCAGCGTAGTGCCCGGGACAGGGGCCGGAAACACCATATATTTT. It codes for CASSVVPGTGAGNTIYF. V usage is TRBV9 and J usage is TRBJ1-3; the match to TRBD1 covers 10 bases. Germline assignment: CDR1 SGDLS and CDR2 YYNGEE. V lost 0 bases, J lost 4 bases, and 7 bases stayed unmatched. This CDR3 spans 17 amino acids. Together with reference TRBV9 and TRBJ1-3, the CDR3 gives the full variable domain: DSGVTQTPKHLITATGQRVTLRCSPRSGDLSVYWYQQSLDQGLQFLIQYYNGEERAKGNILERFSAQQFPDLHSELNLSSLELGDSALYFCASSVVPGTGAGNTIYFGEGSWLTVV.

The CDR3 DNA sequence: TGTGCCAGCAGTTATAGTGGGGTTACAGGCGGCTACACCTTC. Protein: CASSYSGVTGGYTF. The chain joins TRBV6-5 to TRBJ1-2, with D maybe TRBD1 (5 bases). Germline loops: CDR1 MNHEY, CDR2 SVGAGI. Trimming cost V 3 bases and J 8 bases, with 16 bases left between them. The CDR3 totals 14 residues.

This clone was detected only once. The V call is TRBV7-3, the J call TRBJ2-1; possibly TRBD1 for D (7 bases). The CDR3 length is 16 residues. Germline CDR1 SGHTA, CDR2 FQGTGA. Trimming removed 2 bases from V and 0 bases from J, with 11 bases in between. The CDR3 DNA reads TGTGCCAGCAGCTTATCGGGGGACAGCTCCTACAATGAGCAGTTCTTC. Translation: CASSLSGDSSYNEQFF.

The chain recombines TRBV7-2 with TRBJ2-5, with 15 bases lining up with TRBD2. This CDR3 contains 17 residues. Trimming removed 5 bases from V and 5 bases from J; junction bases left unmatched: 9. Looked up from germline, CDR1 is SGHTA and CDR2 is FQGNSA. CDR3 DNA sequence: TGTGCCAGCAGCCGCGGACTAGCGGGAGGGCCGTGGGAGACCCAGTACTTC. Translated: CASSRGLAGGPWETQYF.